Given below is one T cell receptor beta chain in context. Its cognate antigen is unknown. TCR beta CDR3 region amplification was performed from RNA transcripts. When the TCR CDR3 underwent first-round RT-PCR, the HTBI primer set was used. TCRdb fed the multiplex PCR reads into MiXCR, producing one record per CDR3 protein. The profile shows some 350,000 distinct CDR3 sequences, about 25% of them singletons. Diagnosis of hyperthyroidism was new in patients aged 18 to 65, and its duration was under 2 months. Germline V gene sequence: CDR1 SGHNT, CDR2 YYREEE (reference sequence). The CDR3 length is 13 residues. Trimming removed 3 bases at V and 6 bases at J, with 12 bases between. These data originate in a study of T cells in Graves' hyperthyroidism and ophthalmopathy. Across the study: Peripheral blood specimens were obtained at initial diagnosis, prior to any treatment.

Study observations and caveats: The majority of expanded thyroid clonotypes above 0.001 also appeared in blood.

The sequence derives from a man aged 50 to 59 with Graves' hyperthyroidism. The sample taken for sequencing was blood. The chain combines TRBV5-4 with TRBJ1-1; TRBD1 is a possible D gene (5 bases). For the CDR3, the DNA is TGTGCCAGCAGCTGGGGACTTGCATCTGAAGCTTTCTTT. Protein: CASSWGLASEAFF.